The 22 T cell receptor beta chains below all came from one sample that was sequenced in a study of CD8 T cells in Susac syndrome. After extraction with the RNeasy kit, roughly 0.5 to 1 ug of the RNA was reverse transcribed using random hexamers. TCRdb ran MiXCR on the immunoSEQ multiplex PCR reads and lists one entry per CDR3 protein. The sample records about 120,000 distinct CDR3 sequences, 92% being singletons. Sample: CD4+ T cells from PBMCs. The origin of the receptors is a human donor in good health.

V is TRBV4-3 and J is TRBJ2-1, with D perhaps matching TRBD2 (5 bases). The CDR3 totals 14 residues. Trimming left V 4 bases short and J 9 bases short, with 16 bases between. Germline V gene sequence: CDR1 LGHNA, CDR2 YSLEER. DNA of the CDR3: TGCGCCAGCAGCCGTGCCCGGGGTCCGCGTGAGCAGTTCTTC. Encoded protein: CASSRARGPREQFF.

The chain carries TRBV9 and TRBJ2-1, with 9 nucleotides matching TRBD2. CDR1 is SGDLS and CDR2 is YYNGEE in the germline V gene. Trimming at V came to 0 bases and at J to 9 bases, leaving 13 bases not matched to a gene. There are 17 residues in the CDR3. The CDR3 reads CASSVDPSGKDRAEQFF. In nucleotides, the CDR3 is TGTGCCAGCAGCGTAGATCCTAGCGGGAAAGATAGGGCTGAGCAGTTCTTC.

The chain recombines TRBV20-1 with TRBJ2-2, with D uncertain. The CDR3 totals 15 residues. Germline assignment: CDR1 DFQATT and CDR2 SNEGSKA (reference sequence). Trimming pared 5 bases from V and 2 bases from J, leaving 15 bases between. This chain's CDR3 is CSAEKIGLNTGELFF. The CDR3 bases are TGCAGTGCTGAGAAGATAGGGCTAAACACCGGGGAGCTGTTTTTT.

The V call is TRBV6-2 or TRBV6-3, the J call TRBJ2-7, with TRBD2 matching over 7 bases. J gave up 0 bases and V 5 bases, and 7 bases lay outside the gene matches. CDR3 length: 15 residues. Looked up from germline, CDR1 is MNHEY and CDR2 is SVGEGT. CDR3 in amino acids: CASSQLADTSYEQYF. The DNA for the CDR3 is TGTGCCAGCAGTCAGCTAGCGGACACCTCCTACGAGCAGTACTTC.

The CDR3 sequence is CASSLAGLAGRAHEQYF. In nucleotides, the CDR3 is TGTGCCAGCAGCTTAGCGGGACTAGCGGGACGGGCCCACGAGCAGTACTTC. The chain is built from TRBV7-2 and TRBJ2-7, with 13 nucleotides matching TRBD2. The CDR3 is 17 residues long. Germline V gene data show CDR1 as SGHTA and CDR2 as FQGNSA. Trimming removed 0 bases from V and 5 bases from J; junction bases left unmatched: 7.

This chain joins TRBV2 and TRBJ1-2; D is unclear. The CDR3 consists of 14 residues. V was trimmed by 2 bases and J by 4 bases, leaving 11 bases between them. Germline CDR1 SNHLY, CDR2 FYNNEI. CDR3 DNA: TGTGCCAGCAGTGAACCGGGAGTAAGCTATGGCTACACCTTC. Its translation: CASSEPGVSYGYTF.

This sequence joins TRBV9 and TRBJ2-2, with D hard to call. The V and J ends lost 0 bases and 0 bases respectively, with 9 bases between them. The CDR3 is made up of 16 amino acids. CDR1 and CDR2 (germline): SGDLS, YYNGEE. The CDR3, as DNA: TGTGCCAGCAGCGTAGCTTCAGGCGCGAACACCGGGGAGCTGTTTTTT. This sequence encodes CASSVASGANTGELFF.

This chain's CDR3 is CASSIRPKGGEKLFF. CDR3 in DNA: TGTGCCAGTAGTATACGTCCGAAAGGCGGGGAAAAACTGTTTTTT. This chain joins TRBV19 and TRBJ1-4; D is unresolved. This CDR3 is 15 amino acids long. Trimming removed 2 bases at V and 8 bases at J, with 15 bases between. CDR1 and CDR2 (germline): LNHDA, SQIVND (reference sequence).

CDR3 amino acids: CASSPDRVGNTIYF. The DNA of the CDR3 is TGTGCCAGCAGCCCGGACAGGGTGGGGAACACCATATATTTT. The rearrangement links TRBV5-5 to TRBJ1-3; 8 nucleotides line up with TRBD1. This CDR3 spans 14 amino acids. The junction had 7 bases not matched to a gene; V was cut back by 4 bases and J by 7 bases. The germline CDR1 and CDR2 sequences are SGHKS and YYEKEE (reference sequence).

The genes are TRBV20-1 and TRBJ1-1; TRBD1 aligns across 7 bases. The CDR3 runs to 14 residues. V lost 7 bases to trimming and J lost 5 bases; unmatched junction nucleotides: 13. Germline assignment: CDR1 DFQATT and CDR2 SNEGSKA (reference sequence). The CDR3 loop is CSEGFREGATEAFF. The CDR3, as DNA: TGCAGTGAGGGCTTTCGGGAGGGGGCAACTGAAGCTTTCTTT.

The chain couples TRBV29-1 to TRBJ2-7, with a possible D match to TRBD1 (6 bases). Germline V lookup: CDR1 SQVTM, CDR2 ANQGSEA. CDR3 length: 12 residues. Trimming shortened V by 7 bases and J by 5 bases, and 15 bases separated the two germline ends. CDR3 in DNA: TGCAGCGCCTCAGCCACAGGGAACGAGCAGTACTTC. Residues: CSASATGNEQYF.

The CDR3 sequence: CASSPLLRGDTDTQYF. CDR3 DNA: TGTGCCAGCAGCCCTCTCTTGCGGGGTGACACAGATACGCAGTATTTT. The chain links TRBV6-2 or TRBV6-3 to TRBJ2-3; tentatively, D is TRBD2 (6 bases). Trimming took 6 bases from V and 2 from J, leaving 18 bases between them. There are 16 residues in the CDR3. Germline values: CDR1 MNHEY, CDR2 SVGEGT.

CDR3 loop: CASSVLAGQQDTQYF. DNA of the CDR3: TGTGCCAGCAGTGTATTAGCGGGACAACAGGATACGCAGTATTTT. The J gene is TRBJ2-3, the V gene TRBV27; TRBD2 agrees at 8 bases. Losses at the gene ends were 5 bases for V and 6 bases for J; bases not matched to a gene: 10. This CDR3 region has 15 residues. Germline CDR1 is MNHEY and CDR2 is SMNVEV (reference sequence).

The rearrangement links TRBV5-1 to TRBJ2-1; 7 bases line up with TRBD1. V trimming: 0 bases; J trimming: 2 bases; junction bases outside the gene matches: 2. Germline CDR1 and CDR2: SGHRS and YFSETQ. The CDR3 runs 15 residues. CDR3 DNA sequence: TGCGCCAGCAGCTTGGGACAGGGAACCTACAATGAGCAGTTCTTC. This gives the protein CASSLGQGTYNEQFF. The full variable domain, rest sourced from reference TRBV5-1 and TRBJ2-1, is KAGVTQTPRYLIKTRGQQVTLSCSPISGHRSVSWYQQTPGQGLQFLFEYFSETQRNKGNFPGRFSGRQFSNSRSEMNVSTLELGDSALYLCASSLGQGTYNEQFFGPGTRLTVL.

This clonotype was seen a few times. V usage is TRBV20-1 and J usage is TRBJ2-7; TRBD1 agrees at 10 bases. CDR3 length: 15 residues. Germline CDR1 is DFQATT and CDR2 is SNEGSKA (reference sequence). V was pared by 2 bases and J by 2 bases, with 6 bases of the junction left unmatched. The CDR3 loop reads CSARRQGASPYEQYF. Here the CDR3 DNA reads TGCAGTGCTAGAAGACAGGGGGCGAGCCCCTACGAGCAGTACTTC.

This clonotype is a singleton in its sample. J is TRBJ1-1 and V is TRBV11-3; a possible D gene is TRBD1 (6 bases). Germline CDR1 reads SGHNT; CDR2 reads YENEEA. The CDR3 consists of 16 residues. Deletions cut 5 bases from V and 4 bases from J, with 20 bases between. Here the CDR3 reads CASSPSGGRGLTEAFF. CDR3 DNA sequence: TGTGCCAGCAGCCCCTCCGGCGGCAGGGGCCTCACTGAAGCTTTCTTT.

V gene TRBV4-2 combines with J gene TRBJ2-5, with TRBD2 matching 7 bases. CDR1 is LGHNA, CDR2 YNFKEQ, per germline. Losses at the gene ends were 4 bases for V and 5 bases for J; bases not matched to a gene: 4. The CDR3 length is 13 residues. Here the CDR3 reads CASSRERDETQYF. Written as DNA, the CDR3 is TGTGCCAGCAGCCGAGAGCGGGACGAGACCCAGTACTTC.

The table lists this clonotype with a count of one. The chain is built from TRBV9 and TRBJ2-7; 7 positions match TRBD2. CDR1 is SGDLS, CDR2 YYNGEE, per germline. After removal of 3 bases from V and 4 bases from J, the junction contained 7 bases not matched to a gene. This CDR3 is 14 amino acids long. The CDR3 coding sequence is TGTGCCAGCAGCGCCTCGGGGGGTTCTTACGAGCAGTACTTC. Encoded protein: CASSASGGSYEQYF.

The chain employs TRBV13 and TRBJ2-7; 7 positions agree with TRBD1. Germline CDR1 and CDR2: PRHDT and FYEKMQ (reference sequence). The CDR3 is made up of 14 amino acids. The trim removed 0 bases at V and 3 bases at J, leaving 2 bases unmatched. The CDR3 loop reads CASSLGTGYYEQYF. The CDR3 region has the DNA TGTGCCAGCAGCTTAGGGACAGGGTACTACGAGCAGTACTTC.

The chain couples TRBV19 to TRBJ2-6, with D possibly TRBD2 on 6 matching bases. Trimming pared 6 bases from V and 15 bases from J, leaving 12 bases between. Germline V lookup: CDR1 LNHDA, CDR2 SQIVND (reference sequence). The CDR3 covers 11 residues. CDR3 loop: CASRSSGDLTF. In nucleotides, the CDR3 is TGTGCCAGTAGATCCTCGGGGGACCTGACTTTC.

The CDR3 DNA reads TGCGCCAGCAGCCAAGACACCCAAGGCACTGAAGCTTTCTTT. Its translation: CASSQDTQGTEAFF. The J gene is TRBJ1-1, the V gene TRBV4-3; D is unclear. V was shortened by 0 bases and J by 4 bases, with 9 bases between the two germline ends. In germline, CDR1 is LGHNA, CDR2 YSLEER. The length of the CDR3 is 14 residues.

The J gene is TRBJ2-1, the V gene TRBV6-2 or TRBV6-3, with no clear D. The ends were cut back, 8 bases at V and 5 bases at J, with 16 bases in the middle. In germline, CDR1 is MNHEY, CDR2 SVGEGT. The CDR3 loop spans 14 amino acids. The DNA of the CDR3 is TGTGCCAGCTATGGACCCAGACGGGACAATGAGCAGTTCTTC. Translation: CASYGPRRDNEQFF.